Each of the 21 T cell receptor beta chains below was sequenced from the same sample in a study of CD8+CD57+ T cells in acquired aplastic anemia. Genomic DNA, serving as template, underwent TCR beta VDJ and CDR3 profiling. MiXCR, run by TCRdb on the reads, gives a single entry per CDR3 protein. The table has a few hundred thousand distinct CDR3 sequences, approximately 70% seen once; the top ten hold 3% to 4.5%. The sequencing sample was made of sorted CD4+, CD8+, or CD8+CD57+ T cells (not recorded which) from PBMCs. These receptors all stem from a human donor in good health, serving as a control.

This clonotype has a count of ten or more. The chain joins TRBV7-6 to TRBJ2-7; D not resolved. Germline lookup yields CDR1 SGHVS and CDR2 FNYEAQ. This CDR3 contains 13 residues. V lost 8 bases to trimming and J lost 3 bases, with 14 bases between them. DNA for the CDR3: TGTGCCAGCTCTCCGCAGTTTGGCTACGAGCAGTACTTC. This sequence encodes CASSPQFGYEQYF.

The gene calls are TRBV7-7 and TRBJ1-2; the D is unclear. The V end was cut by 3 bases, the J end by 5 bases, with 13 bases between. CDR3 length: 14 amino acids. Looked up from germline, CDR1 is SSHAT and CDR2 is FNYEAQ (reference sequence). CDR3 nucleotide sequence: TGTGCCAGCAGCTTGGCAGAGGGAGGTTATGGCTACACCTTC. It yields the protein CASSLAEGGYGYTF.

Many counts were recorded for this clonotype. This chain connects TRBV7-3 to TRBJ2-3; maybe TRBD1 (6 bases). Germline assignment: CDR1 SGHTA and CDR2 FQGTGA. The length of the CDR3 is 15 residues. V lost 4 bases, J lost 3 bases, and 14 bases lay in between. DNA for the CDR3: TGTGCCAGCAGCTATAGAACTAGGGGGACAGATACGCAGTATTTT. Translation: CASSYRTRGTDTQYF.

This clonotype has a handful of counts. V gene TRBV12-5 combines with J gene TRBJ2-1, with no clear D. Germline values: CDR1 LGHNT, CDR2 FRNRAP. V lost 0 bases, J lost 7 bases, and 19 bases lay in between. The CDR3 totals 17 residues. DNA for the CDR3: TGTGCTAGTGGTTTGGTACTGTCTGGGCGATTAGTTAATGAGCAGTTCTTC. Amino acid sequence: CASGLVLSGRLVNEQFF.

V gene TRBV10-2 combines with J gene TRBJ2-7; D is possibly TRBD1 (6 bases). This CDR3 has 12 residues. Trimming pared 6 bases from V and 2 bases from J, leaving 8 bases between. Germline values: CDR1 WSHSY, CDR2 SAAADI. CDR3 in amino acids: CASRQGPYEQYF. The CDR3, as DNA: TGCGCCAGCAGACAGGGACCCTACGAGCAGTACTTC.

The chain is built from TRBV7-2 and TRBJ1-2; TRBD1 might be the D (5 bases). The CDR3 totals 13 residues. Trimming took 5 bases from V and 8 from J, leaving 15 bases between them. The germline V gene has CDR1 SGHTA and CDR2 FQGNSA. CDR3 nucleotide sequence: TGTGCCAGCAGCCGGGGACTAGCGGGGGGCTACACCTTC. It specifies CASSRGLAGGYTF. Combining the CDR3 with reference TRBV7-2 and TRBJ1-2 gives the whole variable domain GAGVSQSPSNKVTEKGKDVELRCDPISGHTALYWYRQSLGQGLEFLIYFQGNSAPDKSGLPSDRFSAERTGGSVSTLTIQRTQQEDSAVYLCASSRGLAGGYTFGSGTRLTVV.

Only a few counts were recorded for this clonotype. This chain uses TRBV6-4 with TRBJ2-3, with TRBD2 matching 14 bases. This CDR3 comprises 16 residues. The V gene's germline CDR1 is MRHNA and CDR2 SNTAGT. Losses at the gene ends were 6 bases for V and 3 bases for J; bases not matched to a gene: 5. The CDR3: CASSLTSGGVTDTQYF. In DNA form, the CDR3 reads TGTGCCAGCAGCTTGACTAGCGGGGGGGTGACAGATACGCAGTATTTT.

The chain links TRBV3-1 to TRBJ1-1; possible D gene TRBD1, 6 bases. V lost 0 bases, J lost 11 bases, and 16 bases lay in between. The CDR3 loop spans 14 amino acids. CDR1 LGHDT and CDR2 YNNKEL come from the germline V gene (reference sequence). This CDR3 reads CASSQENRVSPAFF. CDR3 nucleotides: TGTGCCAGCAGCCAAGAGAACAGGGTTAGCCCTGCTTTCTTT.

Only one count was recorded for this clonotype. A junction boundary mismatches the germline segment, possibly from a read error. The chain is built from TRBV7-2 and TRBJ2-7; D remains unclear. The germline V gene encodes CDR1 SGHTA and CDR2 FQGNSA. The CDR3 runs 14 residues. This CDR3 is CASSLDYTNHPQHF. The CDR3 nucleotides are TGTGCCAGCAGCTTAGACTATACAAATCACCCCCAGCATTTC.

This clonotype occurred a few times. The chain has TRBV24-1 and TRBJ2-5, with 7 bases matching TRBD1. Germline V CDR1 and CDR2: KGHDR, SFDVKD. V dropped 3 bases and J dropped 3; count of bases not matched to a gene: 6. The CDR3 length is 15 residues. The CDR3 bases are TGTGCCACCAGTGATCACCGGGACAGCAAAGAGACCCAGTACTTC. Residues: CATSDHRDSKETQYF.

V usage is TRBV25-1 and J usage is TRBJ2-7; D remains unclear. The CDR3 extends over 13 amino acids. Germline CDR1 MGHDK, CDR2 SYGVNS. The V end lost 6 bases, the J end lost 5 bases, and 14 bases lay between the germline ends. The CDR3 here is CASSQELRDEQYF. CDR3 nucleotide sequence: TGTGCCAGCAGCCAAGAGTTGCGAGACGAGCAGTACTTC.

This clonotype came up many times. The V and J genes are TRBV2 and TRBJ2-2; 9 nucleotides match TRBD2. Per germline, CDR1 SNHLY and CDR2 FYNNEI. The CDR3 totals 15 residues. V shed 4 bases and J 2 bases; nucleotides not matched to a gene: 2. The CDR3 DNA sequence: TGTGCCAGCAGTGTGACTAGCGGTAACACCGGGGAGCTGTTTTTT. As protein: CASSVTSGNTGELFF.

The V and J genes are TRBV7-6 and TRBJ1-3; 7 bases are shared with TRBD1. The V and J ends lost 3 bases and 13 bases, in that order; junction bases with no gene match: 18. Germline assignment: CDR1 SGHVS and CDR2 FNYEAQ. The CDR3 is made up of 16 amino acids. The CDR3 reads CASSLGLDRDRLRIYF. The CDR3 DNA reads TGTGCCAGCAGCTTGGGGTTAGACAGGGATCGCCTACGAATATATTTT.

As for this clonotype: Sequence at one end of the junction differs from germline and may be a read error. The V and J genes are TRBV7-3 and TRBJ2-3; a weak D match, TRBD1 (5 bases). From germline, CDR1 is SGHTA and CDR2 FQGTGA. CDR3 length: 14 residues. The CDR3: CASSERSDRSEERF. As DNA, the CDR3 is TGTGCCAGCAGCGAGCGCAGCGACAGATCGGAAGAGCGCTTC.

This clonotype was detected once. The chain uses TRBV7-6 and TRBJ1-4; a possible D gene is TRBD1 (6 bases). This CDR3 has 15 residues. The germline CDR1 and CDR2 sequences are SGHVS and FNYEAQ. V shed 2 bases and J shed 14 bases, with 21 bases lying between them. The CDR3 DNA follows: TGTGCCAGCAGCTTACAAGGGACAACTAATGATACGCTGTTTTTT. Translating it yields CASSLQGTTNDTLFF.

The V and J genes are TRBV10-3 and TRBJ2-7; TRBD1 aligns across 9 bases. The CDR3 runs to 13 residues. The germline V gene encodes CDR1 ENHRY and CDR2 SYGVKD. V was clipped by 7 bases and J by 6 bases; unmatched bases: 7. DNA of the CDR3: TGTGCCATCAAACCGGGACAGGGATGCGAGCAGTACTTC. Translation: CAIKPGQGCEQYF.

This clonotype showed up many times. CDR3: CASTFRRGDGYTF. The CDR3 coding sequence is TGTGCCAGCACCTTTCGGAGGGGAGATGGCTACACCTTC. The V gene is TRBV12-3 or TRBV12-4, the J gene TRBJ1-2, with D maybe TRBD1 (5 bases). The CDR3 sequence is 13 residues long. Deletions cut 7 bases from V and 6 bases from J, with 15 bases between.

The count of this clonotype is one. In this CDR3 the conserved last residue, phenylalanine or tryptophan, is missing, so a read error is likely. The rearrangement links TRBV10-3 to TRBJ2-1; TRBD2 agrees at 12 bases. J gave up 4 bases and V 0 bases, and 4 bases lay outside the gene matches. Germline CDR1 reads ENHRY; CDR2 reads SYGVKD. The CDR3 contains 17 residues. Written as DNA, the CDR3 is TGTGCCATCAGTGAGTCGACTAGCGGGGGTGAATACAATGAGCAGTTCCTC. Its protein product is CAISESTSGGEYNEQFL.

This clonotype showed up many times. CDR3 amino acids: CASSEDRSYEQYF. In nucleotides, the CDR3 is TGTGCCAGCAGCGAAGACAGAAGCTACGAGCAGTACTTC. The genes are TRBV5-6 and TRBJ2-7; D is possibly TRBD1 (5 bases). The CDR3 contains 13 residues. Germline CDR1 SGHDT, CDR2 YYEEEE. Between the trimmed V and J ends, which lost 4 bases and 3 bases, there was a span of 11 bases.

Regarding this clonotype: A read error may produce the germline difference seen at one junction end. The chain employs TRBV5-4 and TRBJ2-7; weak D call: TRBD1 (6 bases). The CDR3 runs 14 residues. The germline V gene encodes CDR1 SGHNT and CDR2 YYREEE (reference sequence). CDR3 in amino acids: CASSRQNTGTERYF. In nucleotides, the CDR3 is TGTGCCAGCAGCCGACAGAACACAGGGACCGAGCGGTACTTC.

V is TRBV5-1 and J is TRBJ2-7; 7 nucleotides match TRBD1. Germline CDR1 is SGHRS and CDR2 is YFSETQ. The CDR3 length is 13 residues. J gave up 9 bases and V 1 base, and 7 bases lay outside the gene matches. The CDR3 sequence is CASSLQQGNSQYF. DNA of the CDR3: TGCGCCAGCAGCTTGCAACAGGGGAATTCGCAGTACTTC. Together with reference TRBV5-1 and TRBJ2-7, the CDR3 gives the full variable domain: KAGVTQTPRYLIKTRGQQVTLSCSPISGHRSVSWYQQTPGQGLQFLFEYFSETQRNKGNFPGRFSGRQFSNSRSEMNVSTLELGDSALYLCASSLQQGNSQYFGPGTRLTVT.